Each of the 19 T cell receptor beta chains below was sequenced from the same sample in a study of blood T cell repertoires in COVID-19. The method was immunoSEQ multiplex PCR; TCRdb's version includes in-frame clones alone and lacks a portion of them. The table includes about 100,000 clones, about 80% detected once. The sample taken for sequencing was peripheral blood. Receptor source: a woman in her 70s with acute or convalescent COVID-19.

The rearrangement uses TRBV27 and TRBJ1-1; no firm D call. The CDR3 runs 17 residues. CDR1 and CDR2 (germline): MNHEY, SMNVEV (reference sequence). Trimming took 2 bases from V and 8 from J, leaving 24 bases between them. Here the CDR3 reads CASSLISQASRPSEAFF. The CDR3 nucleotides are TGTGCCAGCAGTTTAATCAGCCAGGCATCACGCCCGTCGGAAGCTTTCTTT.

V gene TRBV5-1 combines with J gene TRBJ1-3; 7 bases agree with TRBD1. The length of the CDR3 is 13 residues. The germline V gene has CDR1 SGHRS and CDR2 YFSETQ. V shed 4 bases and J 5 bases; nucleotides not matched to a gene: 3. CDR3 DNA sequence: TGCGCCAGCAGCCCGGACAGGAGAAACACCATATATTTT. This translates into CASSPDRRNTIYF.

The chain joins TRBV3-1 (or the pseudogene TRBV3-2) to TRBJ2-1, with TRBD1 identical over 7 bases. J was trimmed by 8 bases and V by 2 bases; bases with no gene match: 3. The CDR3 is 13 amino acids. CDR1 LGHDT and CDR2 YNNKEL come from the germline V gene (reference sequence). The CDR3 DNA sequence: TGTGCCAGCAGCCAACAGGGGGTCTATGAGCAGTTCTTC. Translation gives CASSQQGVYEQFF.

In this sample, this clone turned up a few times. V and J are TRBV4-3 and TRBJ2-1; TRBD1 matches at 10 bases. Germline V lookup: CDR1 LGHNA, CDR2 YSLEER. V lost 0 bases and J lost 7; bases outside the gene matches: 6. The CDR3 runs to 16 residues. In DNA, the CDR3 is TGCGCCAGCAGCCAAGACCTTGGGGACAGGGGTAATGAGCAGTTCTTC. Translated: CASSQDLGDRGNEQFF.

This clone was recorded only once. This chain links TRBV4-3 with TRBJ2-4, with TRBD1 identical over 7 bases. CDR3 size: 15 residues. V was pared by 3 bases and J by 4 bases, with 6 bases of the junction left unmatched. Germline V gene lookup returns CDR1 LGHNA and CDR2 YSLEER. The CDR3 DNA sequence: TGCGCCAGCAGCCAGCAGGGACAGTTAAAAAACATTCAGTACTTC. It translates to CASSQQGQLKNIQYF.

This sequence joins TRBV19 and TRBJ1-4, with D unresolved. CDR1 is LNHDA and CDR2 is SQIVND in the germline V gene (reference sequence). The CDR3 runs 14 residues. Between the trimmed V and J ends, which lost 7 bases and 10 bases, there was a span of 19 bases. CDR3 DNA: TGTGCCAGTATTAACAATGAGGTGTTCGGAAAACTGTTTTTT. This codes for CASINNEVFGKLFF.

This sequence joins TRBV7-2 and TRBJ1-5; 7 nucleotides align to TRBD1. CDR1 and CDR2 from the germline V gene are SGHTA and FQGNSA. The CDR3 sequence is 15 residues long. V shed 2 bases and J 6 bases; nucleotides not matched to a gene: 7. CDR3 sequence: CASSLKTGMSQPQHF. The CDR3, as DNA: TGTGCCAGCAGCTTAAAGACAGGGATGTCTCAGCCCCAGCATTTT.

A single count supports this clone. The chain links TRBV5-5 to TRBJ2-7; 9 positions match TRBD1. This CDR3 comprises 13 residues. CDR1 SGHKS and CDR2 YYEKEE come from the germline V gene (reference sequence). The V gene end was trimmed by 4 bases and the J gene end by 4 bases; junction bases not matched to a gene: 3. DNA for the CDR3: TGTGCCAGCAGCAGGGACAGGGTATACGAGCAGTACGTC. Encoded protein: CASSRDRVYEQYV.

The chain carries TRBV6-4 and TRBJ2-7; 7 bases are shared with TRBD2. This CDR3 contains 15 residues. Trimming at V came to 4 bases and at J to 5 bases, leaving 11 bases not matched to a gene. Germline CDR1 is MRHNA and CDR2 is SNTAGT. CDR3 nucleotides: TGTGCCAGCAGTGCCCTCGGGGGGAACGACAACGAGCAGTACTTC. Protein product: CASSALGGNDNEQYF.

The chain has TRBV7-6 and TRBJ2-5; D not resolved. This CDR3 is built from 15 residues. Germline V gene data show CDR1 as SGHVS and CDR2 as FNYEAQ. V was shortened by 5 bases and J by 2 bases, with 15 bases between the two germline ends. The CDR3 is CASSPGFQTQETQYF. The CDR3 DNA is TGTGCCAGCAGCCCCGGGTTCCAGACTCAAGAGACCCAGTACTTC.

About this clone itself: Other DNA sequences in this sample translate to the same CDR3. The CDR3 DNA follows: TGTGCCATCAGTGAGTATGGGGGGAGGAACACTGAAGCTTTCTTT. Translated, it gives CAISEYGGRNTEAFF. J is TRBJ1-1 and V is TRBV10-3; tentative D call: TRBD1 (5 bases). CDR3 length equals 15 residues. Looked up from germline, CDR1 is ENHRY and CDR2 is SYGVKD. Trimming removed 1 base at V and 1 base at J, with 10 bases between.

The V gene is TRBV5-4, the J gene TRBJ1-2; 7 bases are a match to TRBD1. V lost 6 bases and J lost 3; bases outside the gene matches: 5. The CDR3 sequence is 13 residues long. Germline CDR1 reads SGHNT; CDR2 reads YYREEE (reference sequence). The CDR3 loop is CASTRDRDYGYTF. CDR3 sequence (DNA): TGTGCCAGCACCCGAGACAGGGACTATGGCTACACCTTC.

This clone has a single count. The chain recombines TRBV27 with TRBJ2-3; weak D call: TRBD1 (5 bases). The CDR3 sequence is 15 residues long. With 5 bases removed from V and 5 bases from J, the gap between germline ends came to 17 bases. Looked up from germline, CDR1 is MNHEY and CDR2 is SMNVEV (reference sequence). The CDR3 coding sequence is TGTGCCAGCAGTCTCCGACGTCAGGGCGGAGATACGCAGTATTTT. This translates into CASSLRRQGGDTQYF.

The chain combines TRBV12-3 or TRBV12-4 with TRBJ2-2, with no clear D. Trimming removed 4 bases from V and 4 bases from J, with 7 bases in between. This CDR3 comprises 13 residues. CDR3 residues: CASSSEFTGELFF. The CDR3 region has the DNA TGTGCCAGCAGTTCGGAGTTCACCGGGGAGCTGTTTTTT.

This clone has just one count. As DNA, the CDR3 is TGTGCCAGTAGTAACCGGGACAGGGTATACAATGAGCAGTTCTTC. Translating it yields CASSNRDRVYNEQFF. J is TRBJ2-1 and V is TRBV19; 9 nucleotides match TRBD1. The length of the CDR3 is 15 residues. The V segment lost 4 bases and the J segment 4 bases; nucleotides outside the gene matches: 5. Germline values: CDR1 LNHDA, CDR2 SQIVND (reference sequence).

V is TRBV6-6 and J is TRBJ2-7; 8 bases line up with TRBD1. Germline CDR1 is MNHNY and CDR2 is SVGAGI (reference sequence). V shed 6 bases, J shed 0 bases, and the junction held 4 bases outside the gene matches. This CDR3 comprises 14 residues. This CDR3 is CASSWTGSSYEQYV. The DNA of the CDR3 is TGTGCCAGCAGCTGGACAGGGAGCTCCTACGAGCAGTACGTC.

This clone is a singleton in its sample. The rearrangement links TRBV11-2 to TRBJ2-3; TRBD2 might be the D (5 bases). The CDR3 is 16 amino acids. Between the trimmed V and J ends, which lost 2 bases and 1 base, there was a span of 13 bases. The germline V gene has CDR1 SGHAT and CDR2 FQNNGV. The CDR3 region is CASSLFETGGTDTQYF. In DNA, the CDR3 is TGTGCCAGCAGCTTATTTGAGACCGGGGGCACAGATACGCAGTATTTT.

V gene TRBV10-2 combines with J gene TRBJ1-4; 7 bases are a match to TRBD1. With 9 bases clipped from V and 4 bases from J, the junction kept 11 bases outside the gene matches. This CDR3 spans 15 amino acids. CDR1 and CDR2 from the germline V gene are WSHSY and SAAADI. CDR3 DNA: TGCGCCAGTGGGGTTGGACAGGCCTTTAATGAAAAACTGTTTTTT. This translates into CASGVGQAFNEKLFF.

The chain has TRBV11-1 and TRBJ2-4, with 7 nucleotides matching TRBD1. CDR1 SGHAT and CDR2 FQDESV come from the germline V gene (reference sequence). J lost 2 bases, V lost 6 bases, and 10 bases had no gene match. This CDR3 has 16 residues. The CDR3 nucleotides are TGTGCCAGCAGTTCACGGACAGGCTACCCCAAAAACATTCAGTACTTC. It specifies CASSSRTGYPKNIQYF.